This T cell receptor beta chain was sequenced during a study of T-cell memory formation after mild COVID-19. Study as a whole: For the most part, TCR clusters were specific to one donor. Study observations and caveats: There was no confirmation that second-wave clones peaking on day 37 were SARS-CoV-2 specific. Clones that got smaller from day 15 to 85 had even CD4/CD8, while clones growing later tipped toward CD4+. Some clones that responded were present in memory (sampled pre-infection), which suggests cross-reactive memory joined.

Regarding this clonotype: Its antigen is unidentified.

MiXCR, run by TCRdb on the 5' RACE reads, gives a single entry per CDR3 protein. Of about 130,000 distinct CDR3 sequences listed, 17% are singletons. This CDR3 is built from 15 residues. CDR1 is SGHNT and CDR2 is YYREEE in the germline V gene (reference sequence). After removal of 2 bases from V and 5 bases from J, the junction contained 8 bases not matched to a gene. Sequenced sample: PBMCs or a T cell subset sorted from them (not recorded which). The source of this sequence is a man aged 18 to 30 who had mild COVID-19 (a few samples of this study predate the infection). Cell type and time point are not known. The V gene is TRBV5-4, the J gene TRBJ2-5, with 8 bases identical to TRBD2. CDR3 amino acids: CASSLSAGAGETQYF. In DNA form, the CDR3 reads TGTGCCAGCAGCTTATCAGCGGGGGCGGGTGAGACCCAGTACTTC.